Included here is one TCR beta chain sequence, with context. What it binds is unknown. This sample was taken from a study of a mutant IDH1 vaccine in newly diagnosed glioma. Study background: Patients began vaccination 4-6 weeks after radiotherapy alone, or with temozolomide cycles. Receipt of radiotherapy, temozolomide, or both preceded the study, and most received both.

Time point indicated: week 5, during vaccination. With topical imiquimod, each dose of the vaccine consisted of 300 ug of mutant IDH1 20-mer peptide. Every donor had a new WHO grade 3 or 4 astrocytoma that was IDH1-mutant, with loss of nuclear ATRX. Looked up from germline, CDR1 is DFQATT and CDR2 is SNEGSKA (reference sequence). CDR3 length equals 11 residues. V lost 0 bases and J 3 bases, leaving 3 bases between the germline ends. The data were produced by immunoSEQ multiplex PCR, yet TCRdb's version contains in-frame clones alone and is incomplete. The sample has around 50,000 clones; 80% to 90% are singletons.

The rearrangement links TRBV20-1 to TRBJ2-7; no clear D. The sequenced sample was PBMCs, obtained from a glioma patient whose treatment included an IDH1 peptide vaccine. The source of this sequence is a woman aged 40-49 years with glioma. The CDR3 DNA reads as TGCAGTGCTAGAGATGGCTACGAGCAGTACTTC. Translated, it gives CSARDGYEQYF.